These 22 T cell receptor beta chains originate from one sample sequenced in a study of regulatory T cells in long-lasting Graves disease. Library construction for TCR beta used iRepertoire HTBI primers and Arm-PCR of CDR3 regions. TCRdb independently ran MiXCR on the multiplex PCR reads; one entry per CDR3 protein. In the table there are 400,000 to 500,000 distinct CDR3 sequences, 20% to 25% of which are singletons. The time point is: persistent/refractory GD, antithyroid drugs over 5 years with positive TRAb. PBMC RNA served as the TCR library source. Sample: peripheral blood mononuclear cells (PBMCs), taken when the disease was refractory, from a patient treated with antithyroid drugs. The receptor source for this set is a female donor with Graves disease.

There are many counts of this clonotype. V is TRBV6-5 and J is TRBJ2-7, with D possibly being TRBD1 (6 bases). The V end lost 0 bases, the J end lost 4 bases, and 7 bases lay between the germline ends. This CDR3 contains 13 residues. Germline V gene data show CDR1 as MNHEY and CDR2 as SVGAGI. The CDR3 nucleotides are TGTGCCAGCAGTTACTCCGGACAGTACGAGCAGTACTTC. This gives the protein CASSYSGQYEQYF.

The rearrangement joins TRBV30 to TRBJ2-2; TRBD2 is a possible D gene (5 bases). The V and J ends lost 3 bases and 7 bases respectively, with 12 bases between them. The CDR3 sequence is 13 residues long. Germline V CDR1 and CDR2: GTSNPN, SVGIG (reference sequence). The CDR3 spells CAWSVGRGGELFF. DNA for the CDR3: TGTGCCTGGAGCGTGGGCCGGGGCGGGGAGCTGTTTTTT.

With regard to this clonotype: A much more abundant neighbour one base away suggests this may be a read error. As DNA, the CDR3 is TGTGCCAGCTACACAGGGAGACGGGTGAACACTGAAGCTTCCTTT. This translates into CASYTGRRVNTEASF. The gene calls are TRBV6-2 or TRBV6-3 and TRBJ1-1; D may be TRBD1 (6 bases). This CDR3 region has 15 residues. Germline loops: CDR1 MNHEY, CDR2 SVGEGT.

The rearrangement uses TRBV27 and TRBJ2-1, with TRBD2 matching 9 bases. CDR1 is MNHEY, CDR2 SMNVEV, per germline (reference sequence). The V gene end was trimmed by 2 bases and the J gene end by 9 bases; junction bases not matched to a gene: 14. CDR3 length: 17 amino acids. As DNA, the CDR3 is TGTGCCAGCAGTTTAGTGTCGCGGGAGGGTCTGGGCTCTGAGCAGTTCTTC. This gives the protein CASSLVSREGLGSEQFF.

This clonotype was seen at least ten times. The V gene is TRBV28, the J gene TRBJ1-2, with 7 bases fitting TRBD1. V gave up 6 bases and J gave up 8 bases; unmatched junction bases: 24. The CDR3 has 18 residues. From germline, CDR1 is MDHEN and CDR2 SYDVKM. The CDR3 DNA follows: TGTGCCAGCAGATCGGCCTGGTGGCACAGGGGTTGGCAGGAAGGCTACACCTTC. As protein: CASRSAWWHRGWQEGYTF.

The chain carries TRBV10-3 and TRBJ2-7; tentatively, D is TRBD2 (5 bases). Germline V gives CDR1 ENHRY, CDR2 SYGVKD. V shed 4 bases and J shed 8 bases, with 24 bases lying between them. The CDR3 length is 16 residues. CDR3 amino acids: CAISVRLASTSSKQYF. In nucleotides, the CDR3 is TGTGCCATCAGTGTTAGGCTAGCAAGTACGAGTTCAAAGCAGTACTTC.

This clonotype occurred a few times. In DNA, the CDR3 is TGTGCCAGCAGCCAAGATGTATGGAGTGTCTCTGGAAACACCATATATTTT. Residues: CASSQDVWSVSGNTIYF. The chain combines TRBV3-2 with TRBJ1-3. TRBV3-2 is flagged as a pseudogene. CDR3 length: 17 amino acids.

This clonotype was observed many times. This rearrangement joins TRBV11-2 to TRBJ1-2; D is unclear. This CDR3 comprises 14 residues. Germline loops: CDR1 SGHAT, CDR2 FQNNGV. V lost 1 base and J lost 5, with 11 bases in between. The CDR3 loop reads CASSLAPGPYGYTF. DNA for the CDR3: TGTGCCAGCAGCTTAGCCCCAGGACCTTATGGCTACACCTTC.

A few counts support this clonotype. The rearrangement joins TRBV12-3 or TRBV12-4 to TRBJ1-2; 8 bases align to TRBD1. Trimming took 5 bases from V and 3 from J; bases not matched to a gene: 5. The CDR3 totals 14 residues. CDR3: CASSGQGPYYGYTF. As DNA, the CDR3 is TGTGCCAGCAGTGGACAGGGCCCATACTATGGCTACACCTTC.

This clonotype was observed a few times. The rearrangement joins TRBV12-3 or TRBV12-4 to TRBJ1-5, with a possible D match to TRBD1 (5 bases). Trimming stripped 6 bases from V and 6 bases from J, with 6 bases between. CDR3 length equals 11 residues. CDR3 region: CASSRAQPQHF. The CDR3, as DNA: TGTGCCAGCAGCAGGGCTCAGCCCCAGCATTTT.

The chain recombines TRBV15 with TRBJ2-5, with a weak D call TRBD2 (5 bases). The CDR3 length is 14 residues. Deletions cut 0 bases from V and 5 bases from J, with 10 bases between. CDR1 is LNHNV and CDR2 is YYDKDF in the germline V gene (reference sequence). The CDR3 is CATSRDLAMETQYF. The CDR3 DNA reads TGTGCCACCAGCAGAGATCTAGCAATGGAGACCCAGTACTTC.

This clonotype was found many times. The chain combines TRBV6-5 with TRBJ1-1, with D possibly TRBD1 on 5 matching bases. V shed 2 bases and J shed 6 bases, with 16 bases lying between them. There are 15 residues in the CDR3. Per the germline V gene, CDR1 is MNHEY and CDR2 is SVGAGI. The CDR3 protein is CASSYITGLRAEAFF. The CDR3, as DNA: TGTGCCAGCAGTTACATTACGGGACTTAGGGCTGAAGCTTTCTTT.

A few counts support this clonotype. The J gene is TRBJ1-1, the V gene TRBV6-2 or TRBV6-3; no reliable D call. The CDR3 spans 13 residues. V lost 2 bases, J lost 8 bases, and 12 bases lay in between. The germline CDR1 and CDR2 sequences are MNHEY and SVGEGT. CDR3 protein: CASSYTRWEEAFF. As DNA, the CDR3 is TGTGCCAGCAGTTACACCCGGTGGGAAGAAGCTTTCTTT.

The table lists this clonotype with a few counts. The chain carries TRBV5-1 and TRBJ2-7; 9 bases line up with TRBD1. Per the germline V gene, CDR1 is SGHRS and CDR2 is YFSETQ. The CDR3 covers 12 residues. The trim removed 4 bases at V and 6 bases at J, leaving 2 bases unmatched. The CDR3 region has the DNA TGCGCCAGCAGCAAACAGGGGGCCGAGCAGTACTTC. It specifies CASSKQGAEQYF.

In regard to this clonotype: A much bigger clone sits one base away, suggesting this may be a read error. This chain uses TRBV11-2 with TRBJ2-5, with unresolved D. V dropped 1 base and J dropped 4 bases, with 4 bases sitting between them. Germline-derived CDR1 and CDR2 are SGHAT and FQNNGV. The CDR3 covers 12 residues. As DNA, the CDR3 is TGTGCCAGCAGCTTAGGGATAGAGACCCAGTACTTC. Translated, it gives CASSLGIETQYF.

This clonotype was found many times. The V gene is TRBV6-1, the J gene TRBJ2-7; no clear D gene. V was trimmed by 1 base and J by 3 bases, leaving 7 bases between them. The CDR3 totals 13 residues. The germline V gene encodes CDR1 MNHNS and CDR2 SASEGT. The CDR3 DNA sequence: TGTGCCAGCAGTGAAGTAGGCAGCTACGAGCAGTACTTC. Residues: CASSEVGSYEQYF.

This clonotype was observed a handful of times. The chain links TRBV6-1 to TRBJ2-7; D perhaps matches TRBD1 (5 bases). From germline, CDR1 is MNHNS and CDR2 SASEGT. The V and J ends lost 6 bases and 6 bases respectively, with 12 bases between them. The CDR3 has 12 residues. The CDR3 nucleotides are TGTGCCAGCAGATTAGGGGTGGGCGAGCAGTACTTC. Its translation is CASRLGVGEQYF.

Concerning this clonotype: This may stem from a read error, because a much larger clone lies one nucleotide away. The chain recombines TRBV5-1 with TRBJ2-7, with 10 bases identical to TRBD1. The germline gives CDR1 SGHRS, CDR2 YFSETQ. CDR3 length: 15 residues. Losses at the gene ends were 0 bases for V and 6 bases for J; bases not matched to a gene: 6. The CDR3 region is CASSLEGQGRFEQYF. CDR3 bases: TGCGCCAGCAGCTTGGAGGGACAGGGGAGATTCGAGCAGTACTTC.

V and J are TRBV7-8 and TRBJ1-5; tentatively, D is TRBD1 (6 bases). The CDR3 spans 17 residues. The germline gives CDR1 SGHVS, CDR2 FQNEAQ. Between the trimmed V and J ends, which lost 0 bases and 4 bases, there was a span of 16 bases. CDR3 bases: TGTGCCAGCAGCTTAGCGCCAATTCGAGGGGGGAATCAGCCCCAGCATTTT. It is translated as CASSLAPIRGGNQPQHF.

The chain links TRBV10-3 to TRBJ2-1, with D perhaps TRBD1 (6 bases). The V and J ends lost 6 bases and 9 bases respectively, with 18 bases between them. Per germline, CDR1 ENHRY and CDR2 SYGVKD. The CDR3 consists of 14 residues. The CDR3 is CAIRWTDAWGEQFF. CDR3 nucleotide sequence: TGTGCCATCAGGTGGACAGACGCGTGGGGTGAGCAGTTCTTC.

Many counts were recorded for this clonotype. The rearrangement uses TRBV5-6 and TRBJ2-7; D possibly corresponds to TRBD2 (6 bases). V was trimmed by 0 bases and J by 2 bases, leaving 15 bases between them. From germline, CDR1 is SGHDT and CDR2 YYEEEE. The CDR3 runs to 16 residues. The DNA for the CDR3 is TGTGCCAGCAGCTTGGACGCCGGGAGCTCCCCCTACGAGCAGTACTTC. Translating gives CASSLDAGSSPYEQYF.

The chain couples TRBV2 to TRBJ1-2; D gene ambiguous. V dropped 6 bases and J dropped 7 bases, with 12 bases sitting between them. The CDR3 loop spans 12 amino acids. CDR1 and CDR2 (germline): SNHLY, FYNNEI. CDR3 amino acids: CASRPGGRGYTF. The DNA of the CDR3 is TGTGCCAGCAGGCCGGGAGGCCGTGGCTACACCTTC.